The clone carrying this TCR beta chain was recorded only once. Sequencing used immunoSEQ multiplex PCR; TCRdb keeps in-frame clones, though not all of them. Of a few hundred thousand clones listed, about four fifths are singletons. This sample is drawn from a study of blood T cell repertoires in COVID-19. About the research overall: The analysed material was cDNA or gDNA that came from T cells, B-cell-depleted T cells, or PBMCs.

Germline trimming cut 1 base from V and 0 bases from J; bases unmatched to any gene: 3. The germline CDR1 and CDR2 sequences are SQVTM and ANQGSEA. The CDR3 runs to 14 residues. The source is a woman in her forties with acute COVID-19. The chain joins TRBV29-1 to TRBJ2-7, with 7 bases aligning to TRBD1. Sequencing was done on a sample of PBMCs or T cells enriched from blood (not recorded which). For the CDR3, the DNA is TGCAGCGTTGAAGGACAGGGAACCTCCTACGAGCAGTACTTC. This codes for CSVEGQGTSYEQYF.